The 12 T cell receptor beta chains in this list originate from one sample, sequenced in a study of cytomegalovirus exposure and HLA in healthy donors. In the PCR, 60 Vbeta and 13 Jbeta primers were used. Method: immunoSEQ multiplex PCR; TCRdb's copy keeps in-frame clones and lacks some. The sample lists some 150,000 clones; 76% were seen once. Input material: PBMCs. These receptors all come from a female donor in good health and CMV-seropositive.

The chain recombines TRBV6-5 with TRBJ1-1; D unresolved. The CDR3 consists of 15 residues. The V gene's germline CDR1 is MNHEY and CDR2 SVGAGI. V lost 2 bases, J lost 2 bases, and 12 bases lay in between. CDR3 DNA: TGTGCCAGCAGTTACATCAGCGCCACCAACACTGAAGCTTTCTTT. It codes for CASSYISATNTEAFF.

The gene calls are TRBV2 and TRBJ1-5; TRBD1 aligns across 7 bases. This CDR3 contains 15 residues. Trimming at V came to 3 bases and at J to 0 bases, leaving 2 bases not matched to a gene. The germline V gene encodes CDR1 SNHLY and CDR2 FYNNEI. The CDR3 region is CASSETGYSNQPQHF. The CDR3 nucleotides read TGTGCCAGCAGTGAGACAGGGTATAGCAATCAGCCCCAGCATTTT.

The chain recombines TRBV2 with TRBJ1-2, with TRBD1 as a possible D gene (5 bases). Trimming stripped 6 bases from V and 6 bases from J, with 14 bases between. The CDR3 is 13 residues long. Per the germline V gene, CDR1 is SNHLY and CDR2 is FYNNEI. Here the CDR3 reads CASSRRDPDGYTF. DNA for the CDR3: TGTGCCAGCAGCCGGCGGGACCCGGATGGCTACACCTTC.

The V call is TRBV28, the J call TRBJ2-5; 7 bases are shared with TRBD1. Unmatched junction bases numbered 13, after V lost 7 bases and J lost 5 bases. CDR1 is MDHEN and CDR2 is SYDVKM in the germline V gene. This CDR3 spans 15 amino acids. The CDR3 spells CASTKTGQVMETQYF. In DNA, the CDR3 is TGTGCCAGCACAAAAACTGGACAGGTCATGGAGACCCAGTACTTC. Full variable domain (missing parts from reference TRBV28 and TRBJ2-5): DVKVTQSSRYLVKRTGEKVFLECVQDMDHENMFWYRQDPGLGLRLIYFSYDVKMKEKGDIPEGYSVSREKKERFSLILESASTNQTSMYLCASTKTGQVMETQYFGPGTRLLVL.

This clone was detected once. V is TRBV11-2 and J is TRBJ2-5; 14 nucleotides line up with TRBD2. This CDR3 spans 17 amino acids. The ends lost 1 base at V and 4 bases at J; junction bases unmatched: 5. CDR1 and CDR2 from the germline V gene are SGHAT and FQNNGV. CDR3 sequence: CASSLASGLAGGETQYF. The CDR3 coding sequence is TGTGCCAGCAGCTTAGCTAGCGGACTAGCGGGAGGAGAGACCCAGTACTTC.

This clone was counted between two and nine times. V is TRBV6-5 and J is TRBJ1-5; 8 positions agree with TRBD1. V dropped 1 base and J dropped 4; count of bases not matched to a gene: 3. From germline, CDR1 is MNHEY and CDR2 SVGAGI. The CDR3 totals 15 residues. CDR3 region: CASSYLGQANQPQHF. CDR3 sequence (DNA): TGTGCCAGCAGTTACTTGGGACAGGCTAATCAGCCCCAGCATTTT.

This chain links TRBV7-2 with TRBJ2-5, with D possibly being TRBD2 (6 bases). This CDR3 is built from 14 residues. The germline CDR1 and CDR2 sequences are SGHTA and FQGNSA. The ends were cut back, 1 base at V and 11 bases at J, with 17 bases in the middle. DNA for the CDR3: TGTGCCAGCAGCTTAGACATGGTTTTCCGGGAGCAGTACTTC. As protein: CASSLDMVFREQYF.

Notes on this clone: The sample has other DNA sequences that encode this CDR3 too. The V and J genes are TRBV6-5 and TRBJ2-7; 8 bases map to TRBD1. With 6 bases clipped from V and 4 bases from J, the junction kept 5 bases outside the gene matches. In germline, CDR1 is MNHEY, CDR2 SVGAGI. The CDR3 totals 13 residues. In nucleotides, the CDR3 is TGTGCCAGCAGGCGGACAGGGACATACGAGCAGTACTTC. This encodes CASRRTGTYEQYF.

This chain connects TRBV19 to TRBJ2-1; TRBD2 matches 13 bases. Germline V gene data show CDR1 as LNHDA and CDR2 as SQIVND (reference sequence). Losses at the gene ends were 1 base for V and 12 bases for J; bases not matched to a gene: 3. The CDR3 length is 14 residues. As DNA, the CDR3 is TGTGCCAGTAGTATAGCAGGACTAGCGGGAGCGCAGTTCTTC. This gives the protein CASSIAGLAGAQFF.

The V gene is TRBV28, the J gene TRBJ2-3; possibly TRBD2 for D (6 bases). This CDR3 comprises 14 residues. Germline-derived CDR1 and CDR2 are MDHEN and SYDVKM. V lost 3 bases, J lost 2 bases, and 9 bases lay in between. CDR3 residues: CASSLGGNTDTQYF. CDR3 DNA sequence: TGTGCCAGCAGTTTGGGGGGAAACACAGATACGCAGTATTTT.

The rearrangement links TRBV5-1 to TRBJ2-3; 8 bases are a match to TRBD1. The germline V gene has CDR1 SGHRS and CDR2 YFSETQ. J was trimmed by 13 bases and V by 0 bases; bases with no gene match: 19. The CDR3 has 17 residues. The CDR3 region has the DNA TGCGCCAGCAGCTTGGGAGGGTCTCAGGGACAGGACGGAAATAAGTATTTT. Translation: CASSLGGSQGQDGNKYF.

The chain joins TRBV2 to TRBJ2-5, with 12 bases lining up with TRBD1. The CDR3 runs 15 residues. Germline V CDR1 and CDR2: SNHLY, FYNNEI. The J segment lost 5 bases and the V segment lost 8 bases, leaving 9 bases of the junction unmatched. CDR3 nucleotide sequence: TGTGCCAGCGAGAGGGACAGGGGGCGCGAGGAGACCCAGTACTTC. Translating gives CASERDRGREETQYF.